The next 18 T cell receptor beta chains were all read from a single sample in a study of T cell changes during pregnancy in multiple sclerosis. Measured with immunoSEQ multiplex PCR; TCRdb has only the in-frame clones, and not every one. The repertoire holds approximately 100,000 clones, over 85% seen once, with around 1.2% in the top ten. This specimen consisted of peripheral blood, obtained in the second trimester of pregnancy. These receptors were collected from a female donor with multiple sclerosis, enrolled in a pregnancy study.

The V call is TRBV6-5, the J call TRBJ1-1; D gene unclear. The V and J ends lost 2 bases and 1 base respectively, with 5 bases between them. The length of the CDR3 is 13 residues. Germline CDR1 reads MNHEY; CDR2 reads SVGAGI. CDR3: CASSYRGNTEAFF. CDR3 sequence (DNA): TGTGCCAGCAGTTACCGGGGGAACACTGAAGCTTTCTTT.

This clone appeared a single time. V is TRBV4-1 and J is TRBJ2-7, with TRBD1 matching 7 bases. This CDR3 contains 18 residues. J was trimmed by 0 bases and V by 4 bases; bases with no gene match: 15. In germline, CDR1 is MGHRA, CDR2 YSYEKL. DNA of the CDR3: TGCGCCAGCAGCCCCAGAAAGCTCGGGACAGAGAGCTCCTACGAGCAGTACTTC. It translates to CASSPRKLGTESSYEQYF.

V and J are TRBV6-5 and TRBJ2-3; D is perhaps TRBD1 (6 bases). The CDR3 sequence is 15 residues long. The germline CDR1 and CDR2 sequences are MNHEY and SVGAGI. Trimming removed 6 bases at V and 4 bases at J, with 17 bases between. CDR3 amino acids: CASRQTGIRADTQYF. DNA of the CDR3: TGTGCCAGCAGGCAAACAGGGATCAGGGCAGATACGCAGTATTTT.

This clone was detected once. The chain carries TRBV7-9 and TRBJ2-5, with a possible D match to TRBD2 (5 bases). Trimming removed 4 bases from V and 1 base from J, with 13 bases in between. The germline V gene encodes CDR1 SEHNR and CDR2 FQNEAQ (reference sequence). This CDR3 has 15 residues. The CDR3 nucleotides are TGTGCCAGCAGCTCCCGGGCGGGTAGCCAAGAGACCCAGTACTTC. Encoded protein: CASSSRAGSQETQYF.

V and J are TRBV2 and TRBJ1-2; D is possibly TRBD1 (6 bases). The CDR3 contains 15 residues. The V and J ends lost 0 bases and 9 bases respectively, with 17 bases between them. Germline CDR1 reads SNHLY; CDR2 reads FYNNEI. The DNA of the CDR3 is TGTGCCAGCAGTGAAGCTACAGGGTATGCTGCTCGCTACACCTTC. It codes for CASSEATGYAARYTF.

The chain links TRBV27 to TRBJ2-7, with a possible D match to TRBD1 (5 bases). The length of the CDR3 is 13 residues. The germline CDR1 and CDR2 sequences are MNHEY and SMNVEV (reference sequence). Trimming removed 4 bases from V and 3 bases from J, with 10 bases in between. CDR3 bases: TGTGCCAGCAGTTGGACACAGCACTACGAGCAGTACTTC. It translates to CASSWTQHYEQYF.

CDR3: CASSVRQGNQPQHF. The CDR3 DNA sequence: TGTGCCAGCAGCGTTCGACAGGGCAATCAGCCCCAGCATTTT. The rearrangement links TRBV7-2 to TRBJ1-5; D is perhaps TRBD1 (6 bases). CDR1 and CDR2 from the germline V gene are SGHTA and FQGNSA. The V end lost 5 bases, the J end lost 2 bases, and 10 bases lay between the germline ends. The CDR3 loop spans 14 amino acids.

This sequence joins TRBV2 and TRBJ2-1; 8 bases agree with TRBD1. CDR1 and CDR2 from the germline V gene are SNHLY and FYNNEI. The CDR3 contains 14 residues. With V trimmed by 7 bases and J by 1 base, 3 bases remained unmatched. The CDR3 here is CASTTGASYNEQFF. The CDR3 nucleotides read TGTGCCAGCACGACAGGGGCGTCCTACAATGAGCAGTTCTTC.

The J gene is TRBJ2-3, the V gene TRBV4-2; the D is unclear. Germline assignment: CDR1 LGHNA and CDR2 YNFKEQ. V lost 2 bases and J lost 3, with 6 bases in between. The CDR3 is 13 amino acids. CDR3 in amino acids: CASSQSGTDTQYF. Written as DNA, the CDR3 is TGTGCCAGCAGCCAATCCGGGACAGATACGCAGTATTTT.

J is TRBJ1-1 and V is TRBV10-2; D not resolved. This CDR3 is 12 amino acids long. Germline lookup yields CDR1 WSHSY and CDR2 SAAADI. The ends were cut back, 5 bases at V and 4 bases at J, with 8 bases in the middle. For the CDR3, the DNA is TGCGCCAGCAGTCGGAGGGTCACTGAAGCTTTCTTT. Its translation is CASSRRVTEAFF.

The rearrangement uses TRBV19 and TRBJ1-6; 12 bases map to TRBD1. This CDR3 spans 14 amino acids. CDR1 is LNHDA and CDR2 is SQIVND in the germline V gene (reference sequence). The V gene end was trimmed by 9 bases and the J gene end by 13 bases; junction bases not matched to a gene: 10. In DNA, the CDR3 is TGTGCCAGCGCTCCGGGACAGGGGGCTTCCCCCCTCCACTTT. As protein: CASAPGQGASPLHF.

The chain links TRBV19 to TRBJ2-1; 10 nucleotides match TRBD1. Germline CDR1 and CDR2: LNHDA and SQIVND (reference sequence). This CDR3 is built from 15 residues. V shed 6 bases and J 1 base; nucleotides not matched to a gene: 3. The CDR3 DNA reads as TGTGCCAGTAGGATGGGACAGGGGTCCTACAATGAGCAGTTCTTC. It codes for CASRMGQGSYNEQFF.

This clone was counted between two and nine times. The CDR3 is CSVLDRALAFF. In nucleotides, the CDR3 is TGCAGCGTATTGGACAGGGCTTTGGCTTTCTTT. The chain is built from TRBV29-1 and TRBJ1-1; 8 bases map to TRBD1. V shed 6 bases and J 11 bases; nucleotides not matched to a gene: 8. The germline V gene encodes CDR1 SQVTM and CDR2 ANQGSEA. The length of the CDR3 is 11 residues.

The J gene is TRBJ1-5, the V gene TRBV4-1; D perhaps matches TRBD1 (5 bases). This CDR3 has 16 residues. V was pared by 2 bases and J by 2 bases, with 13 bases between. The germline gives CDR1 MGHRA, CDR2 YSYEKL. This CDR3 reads CASSQFGGSGNQPQHF. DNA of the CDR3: TGCGCCAGCAGCCAATTCGGGGGATCCGGCAATCAGCCCCAGCATTTT.

The CDR3, as DNA: TGTGCTAGTGGTTTGGGACTGGCGGTGAACACCGGGGAGCTGTTTTTT. As protein: CASGLGLAVNTGELFF. This chain links TRBV12-5 with TRBJ2-2; D not certain. V gave up 1 base and J gave up 1 base, with 10 bases separating them. Germline assignment: CDR1 LGHNT and CDR2 FRNRAP. The CDR3 length is 16 residues.

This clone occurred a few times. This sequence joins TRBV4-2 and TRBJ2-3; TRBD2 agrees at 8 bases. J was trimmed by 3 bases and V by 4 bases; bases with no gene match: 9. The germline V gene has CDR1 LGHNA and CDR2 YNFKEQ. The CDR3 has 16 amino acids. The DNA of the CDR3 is TGTGCCAGCAGCCCGGCCGGGGGGGGCCGGACAGATACGCAGTATTTT. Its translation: CASSPAGGGRTDTQYF.

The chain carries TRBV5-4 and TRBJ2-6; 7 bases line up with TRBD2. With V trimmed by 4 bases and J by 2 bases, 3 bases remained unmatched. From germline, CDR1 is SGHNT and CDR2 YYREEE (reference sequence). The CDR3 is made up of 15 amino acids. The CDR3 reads CASSPGGPGANVLTF. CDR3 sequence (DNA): TGTGCCAGCAGCCCGGGGGGTCCTGGGGCCAACGTCCTGACTTTC.

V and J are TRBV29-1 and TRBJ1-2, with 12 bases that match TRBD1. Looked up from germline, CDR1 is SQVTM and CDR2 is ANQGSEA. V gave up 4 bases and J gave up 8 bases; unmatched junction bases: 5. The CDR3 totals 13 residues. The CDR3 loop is CSVGDRGRRGYTF. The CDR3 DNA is TGCAGCGTTGGGGACAGGGGGCGGAGGGGCTACACCTTC.